This T cell receptor beta chain was sequenced for a study of shared clonotypes between healthy human individuals. The repertoire was sequenced with immunoSEQ multiplex PCR; TCRdb's copy has only in-frame clones and lacks some. This table has about 2.4 million clones, around 90% appearing once. V was pared by 4 bases and J by 5 bases, with 10 bases of the junction left unmatched. Germline-derived CDR1 and CDR2 are MNHNS and SASEGT. CDR3 length: 16 residues. This clone was observed once. The gene calls are TRBV6-1 and TRBJ2-5, with TRBD2 matching 10 bases. The sample consisted of naive CD4+ T cells sorted from blood. Subset here: CD45RA+ positively selected. This sequence originates from a man aged 18 to 30 in good health. CDR3 amino acids: CASSVNSGRYWETQYF. DNA for the CDR3: TGTGCCAGCAGTGTTAATAGCGGGAGGTACTGGGAGACCCAGTACTTC.